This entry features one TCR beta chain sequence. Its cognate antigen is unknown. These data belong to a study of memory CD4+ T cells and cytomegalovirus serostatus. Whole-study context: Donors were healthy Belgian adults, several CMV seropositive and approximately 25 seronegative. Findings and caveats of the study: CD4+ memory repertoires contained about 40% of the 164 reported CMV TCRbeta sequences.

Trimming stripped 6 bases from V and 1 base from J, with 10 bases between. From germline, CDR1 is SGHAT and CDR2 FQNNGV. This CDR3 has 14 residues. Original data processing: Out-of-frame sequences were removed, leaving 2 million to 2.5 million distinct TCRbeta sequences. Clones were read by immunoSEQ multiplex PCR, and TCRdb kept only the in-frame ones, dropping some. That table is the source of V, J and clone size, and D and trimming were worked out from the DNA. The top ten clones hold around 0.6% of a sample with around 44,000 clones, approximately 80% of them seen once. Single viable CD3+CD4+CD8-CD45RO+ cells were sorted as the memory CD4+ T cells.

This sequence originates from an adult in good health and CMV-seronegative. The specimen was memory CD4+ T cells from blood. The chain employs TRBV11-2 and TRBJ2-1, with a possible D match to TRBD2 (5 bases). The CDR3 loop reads CASRPLGSYNEQFF. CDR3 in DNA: TGTGCCAGCAGGCCACTAGGGTCCTACAATGAGCAGTTCTTC.